This TCR beta chain originates from a study of cytomegalovirus exposure and HLA in healthy donors (dated by TCRdb to the late 2010s). About the investigation overall: According to a later analysis, one platform produced both the 100 to 150 validation repertoires and the 670 or so repertoires of the first cohort. The study aimed to test whether cataloging public T cell receptors could reveal signatures of past pathogen exposure. Along with the approximately 650-subject first cohort, a separate validation cohort of roughly 110 different subjects was used. To predict cytomegalovirus infection status, the study combined high-throughput TCR immunosequencing, statistical association of individual TCRs with disease status, and machine learning.

About this clone: Its binding antigen is unknown. Base qualities were left out, and no much larger clone turns up one base away.

Donors formed part of the validation cohort, which comprised 120 subjects and was distinct from the first cohort of some 700 subjects. The library was prepared using the immunoSEQ multiplex PCR assay. The published analysis was carried out like this. A statistical classification framework was built for diagnosing cytomegalovirus status from the catalog of TCR beta chain sequences. This immuneACCESS table, as held by TCRdb, lists in-frame sequences with V and J called but not all clones. Of the missing ones, under half trace to an unresolved V gene in checked studies; the others have no known cause. V, J and clone size were drawn from that table, and D and trimming were deduced from the DNA. Within this sample are about 82,000 clones, with 85% to 95% of them counted one time only. Together, the top ten hold approximately 0.69% of the sample. What the work shows at the level of the full study, not this receptor alone: A few of the identified cytomegalovirus-associated TCR beta chains were confirmed in vitro to be specific for cytomegalovirus antigens. The classifier was reported to diagnose cytomegalovirus status with high specificity and sensitivity in both the original cohort and the validation cohort. All 120 or so repertoires were used to score co-occurrence in the validation cohort in a later analysis, because that analysis had no HLA typing for the cohort. Of the cluster scores, around 95% were above 0 in a later analysis, which found that TCRs clustered in the first cohort also tended to co-occur in the approximately 120 validation repertoires. Most TCR sequences were seen in very few donors, while some public TCRs were found in many individuals. The authors suggested that the approach could potentially be extended to other disease states and immunological phenotypes. The study gave a list of over 150 TCR beta chains associated with cytomegalovirus.

According to the germline V gene (reference sequence), CDR1 reads SEHNR and CDR2 reads FQNEAQ. Germline trimming: 6 bases from V, 5 bases from J; junction bases outside gene matches: 6. Counted from cysteine to phenylalanine, this CDR3 has 14 amino acids. Just CDR3 DNA is preserved here, 42 bases in frame from base 1. This chain is built from TRBV7-9 and TRBJ1-1, and TRBD1 aligns with 10 junction nucleotides. The sample consisted of PBMCs. The sequence was collected from a man between 18 and 29 years old in good health and CMV-seronegative. The encoded CDR3 is CASSHRTGGTEAFF. In nucleotides, the sequence is TGTGCCAGCAGTCACCGGACAGGGGGAACTGAAGCTTTCTTT.